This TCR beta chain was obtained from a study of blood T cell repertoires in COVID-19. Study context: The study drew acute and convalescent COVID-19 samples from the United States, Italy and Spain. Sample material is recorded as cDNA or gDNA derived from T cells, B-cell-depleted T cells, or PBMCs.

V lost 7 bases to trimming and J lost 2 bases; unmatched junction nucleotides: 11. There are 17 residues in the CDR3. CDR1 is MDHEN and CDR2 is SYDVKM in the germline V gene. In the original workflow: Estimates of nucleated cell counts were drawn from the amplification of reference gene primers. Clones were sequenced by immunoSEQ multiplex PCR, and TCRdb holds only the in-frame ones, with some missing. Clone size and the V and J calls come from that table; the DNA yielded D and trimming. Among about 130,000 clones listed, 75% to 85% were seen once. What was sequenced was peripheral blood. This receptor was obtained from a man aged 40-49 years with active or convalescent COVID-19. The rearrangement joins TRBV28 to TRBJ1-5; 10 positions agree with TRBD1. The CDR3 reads CASTRGGQGRRNQPQHF. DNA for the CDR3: TGTGCCAGCACCCGAGGGGGACAGGGGCGACGCAATCAGCCCCAGCATTTT.